This T cell receptor beta chain was profiled in a study of cytomegalovirus exposure and HLA in healthy donors. There are 12 residues in the CDR3. CDR1 is MNHNY and CDR2 is SVGAGI in the germline V gene (reference sequence). V lost 2 bases, J lost 3 bases, and 5 bases lay in between. Vbeta (60) and Jbeta (13) primers were used in the PCR. Data came from immunoSEQ multiplex PCR; TCRdb stores just in-frame clones and leaves some out. The table records 150,000 to 200,000 clones, about 75% of them present only once. The TCR comes from a male donor in good health and CMV-seronegative. The V call is TRBV6-6, the J call TRBJ2-7, with D unclear. The sequencing sample was made of PBMCs. CDR3 DNA sequence: TGTGCCAGCAGTTACGCGGACTACGAGCAGTACTTC. Translation: CASSYADYEQYF.